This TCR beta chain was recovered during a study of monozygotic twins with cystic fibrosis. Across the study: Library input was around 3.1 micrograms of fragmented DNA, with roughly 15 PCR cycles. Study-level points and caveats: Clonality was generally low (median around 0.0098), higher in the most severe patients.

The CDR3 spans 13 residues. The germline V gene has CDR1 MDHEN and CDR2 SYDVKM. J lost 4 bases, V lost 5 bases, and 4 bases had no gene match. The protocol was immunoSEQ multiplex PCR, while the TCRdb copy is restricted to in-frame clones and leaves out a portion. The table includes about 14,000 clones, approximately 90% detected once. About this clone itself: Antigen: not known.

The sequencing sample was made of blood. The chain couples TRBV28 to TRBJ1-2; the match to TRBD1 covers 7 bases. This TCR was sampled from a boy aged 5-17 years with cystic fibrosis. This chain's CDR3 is CASSTYRGYGYTF. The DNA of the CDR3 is TGTGCCAGCAGTACGTACAGGGGCTATGGCTACACCTTC.